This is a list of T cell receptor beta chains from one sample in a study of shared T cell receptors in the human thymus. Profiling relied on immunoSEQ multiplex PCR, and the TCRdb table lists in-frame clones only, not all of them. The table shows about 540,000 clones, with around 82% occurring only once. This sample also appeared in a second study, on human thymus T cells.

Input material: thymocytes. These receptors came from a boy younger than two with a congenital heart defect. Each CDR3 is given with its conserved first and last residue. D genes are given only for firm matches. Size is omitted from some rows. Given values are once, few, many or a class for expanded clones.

CSVEGAGNGYTF | TGCAGCGTTGAAGGGGCAGGGAATGGCTACACCTTC | TRBJ1-2 | TRBV29-1 | . | .
CASSLVGQENNTEAFF | TGTGCCAGCAGCTTAGTGGGACAGGAAAATAACACTGAAGCTTTCTTT | TRBJ1-1 | TRBV11-3 | TRBD1 | .
CASSAPGADTYEQYF | TGCGCCAGCAGTGCCCCAGGGGCGGACACCTACGAGCAGTACTTC | TRBJ2-7 | TRBV10-1 | . | .
CASSQALAGGPYEQYF | TGCGCCAGCAGCCAAGCACTAGCGGGAGGCCCGTACGAGCAGTACTTC | TRBJ2-7 | TRBV4-1 | TRBD2 | .
CASGPINRRNTGELFF | TGTGCTAGTGGTCCAATAAACAGGAGAAACACCGGGGAGCTGTTTTTT | TRBJ2-2 | TRBV12-5 | . | .
CASSIAGSRSDTQYF | TGTGCCAGTAGTATAGCAGGCAGCAGGTCAGATACGCAGTATTTT | TRBJ2-3 | TRBV19 | . | few
CASSWGQGDEQYF | TGTGCCAGCAGCTGGGGGCAGGGGGACGAGCAGTACTTC | TRBJ2-7 | TRBV5-6 | TRBD1 | .
CASRYPGQVNYGYTF | TGTGCCAGCAGGTACCCGGGACAGGTTAACTATGGCTACACCTTC | TRBJ1-2 | TRBV28 | TRBD1 | .
CASSNLQRVDYGYTF | TGTGCCAGCAGTAATCTTCAGCGGGTCGACTATGGCTACACCTTC | TRBJ1-2 | TRBV28 | . | .
CASSIGEIYGGEQFF | TGTGCCAGCAGCATAGGGGAAATTTACGGGGGTGAGCAGTTCTTC | TRBJ2-1 | TRBV11-2 | . | once
CASSLDGGEKLFF | TGTGCCAGCAGTTTAGACGGGGGTGAAAAACTGTTTTTT | TRBJ1-4 | TRBV27 | . | .
CASSEGASQGSGNTIYF | TGTGCCAGCAGTGAGGGGGCTTCGCAGGGGTCTGGAAACACCATATATTTT | TRBJ1-3 | TRBV25-1 | . | few
CASSLGAVPSTDTQYF | TGTGCCAGCAGCTTAGGAGCGGTCCCTAGCACAGATACGCAGTATTTT | TRBJ2-3 | TRBV7-6 | . | once
CASQEASGILFETQYF | TGCGCCAGCCAGGAGGCTAGCGGGATTTTGTTTGAGACCCAGTACTTC | TRBJ2-5 | TRBV5-1 | TRBD2 | once
CASSSPRASGNSSYNEQFF | TGTGCCAGCTCATCCCCCCGGGCTAGCGGGAATAGTTCCTACAATGAGCAGTTCTTC | TRBJ2-1 | TRBV18 | TRBD2 | .
CASSLALAGKPAPNEQFF | TGTGCCAGCAGCTTAGCCCTAGCGGGAAAGCCGGCCCCCAATGAGCAGTTCTTC | TRBJ2-1 | TRBV11-1 | TRBD2 | once
CASSPSRDETQYF | TGTGCCAGCAGCCCTAGCAGAGATGAGACCCAGTACTTC | TRBJ2-5 | TRBV4-2 | . | .
CAISRGYEQYF | TGTGCCATCAGCAGGGGGTACGAGCAGTACTTC | TRBJ2-7 | TRBV10-3 | TRBD1 | .
CASSQRTPTSRSSYNEQFF | TGTGCCAGCAGCCAGAGGACCCCGACTAGCCGAAGCTCCTACAATGAGCAGTTCTTC | TRBJ2-1 | TRBV14 | TRBD2 | .
CASSLDRVHYEQYF | TGTGCCAGCAGCCTCGACAGGGTTCACTACGAGCAGTACTTC | TRBJ2-7 | TRBV6-5 | TRBD1 | .
CASSPAAGLAGGPYEQYF | TGTGCCAGCAGCCCCGCGGCGGGACTAGCGGGAGGCCCCTACGAGCAGTACTTC | TRBJ2-7 | TRBV9 | TRBD2 | .